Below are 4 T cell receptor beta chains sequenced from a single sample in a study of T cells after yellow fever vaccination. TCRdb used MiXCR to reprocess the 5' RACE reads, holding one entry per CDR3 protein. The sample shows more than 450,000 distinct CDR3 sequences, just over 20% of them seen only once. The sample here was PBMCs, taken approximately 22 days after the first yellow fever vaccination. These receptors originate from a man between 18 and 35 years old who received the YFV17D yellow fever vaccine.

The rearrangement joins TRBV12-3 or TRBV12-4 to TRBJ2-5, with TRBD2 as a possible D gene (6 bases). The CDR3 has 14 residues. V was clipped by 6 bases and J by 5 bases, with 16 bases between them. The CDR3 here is CASSPGAGWETQYF. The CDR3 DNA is TGTGCCAGCAGCCCCGGGGCGGGGTGGGAGACCCAGTACTTC.

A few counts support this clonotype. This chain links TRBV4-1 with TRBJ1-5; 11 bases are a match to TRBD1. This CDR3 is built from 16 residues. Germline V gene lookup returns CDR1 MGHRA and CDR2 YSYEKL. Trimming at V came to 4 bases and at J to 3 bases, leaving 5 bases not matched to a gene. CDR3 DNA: TGCGCCAGCAGCCGAGGGACAGGGGGTGTCAATCAGCCCCAGCATTTT. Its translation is CASSRGTGGVNQPQHF.

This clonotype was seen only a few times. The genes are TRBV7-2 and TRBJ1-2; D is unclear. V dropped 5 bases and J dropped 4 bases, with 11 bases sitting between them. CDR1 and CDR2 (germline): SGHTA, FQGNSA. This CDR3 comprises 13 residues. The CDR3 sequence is CASSHDGIYGYTF. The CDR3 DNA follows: TGTGCCAGCAGCCATGACGGCATCTATGGCTACACCTTC. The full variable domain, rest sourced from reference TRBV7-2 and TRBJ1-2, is GAGVSQSPSNKVTEKGKDVELRCDPISGHTALYWYRQSLGQGLEFLIYFQGNSAPDKSGLPSDRFSAERTGGSVSTLTIQRTQQEDSAVYLCASSHDGIYGYTFGSGTRLTVV.

The DNA for the CDR3 is TGTGCCTGGAGTACTCACCACCCCGGGCCTCAGTACTTC. This encodes CAWSTHHPGPQYF. The rearrangement uses TRBV30 and TRBJ2-4, with unresolved D. The CDR3 has 13 amino acids. Germline values: CDR1 GTSNPN, CDR2 SVGIG (reference sequence). Trimming shortened V by 2 bases and J by 12 bases, and 17 bases separated the two germline ends.